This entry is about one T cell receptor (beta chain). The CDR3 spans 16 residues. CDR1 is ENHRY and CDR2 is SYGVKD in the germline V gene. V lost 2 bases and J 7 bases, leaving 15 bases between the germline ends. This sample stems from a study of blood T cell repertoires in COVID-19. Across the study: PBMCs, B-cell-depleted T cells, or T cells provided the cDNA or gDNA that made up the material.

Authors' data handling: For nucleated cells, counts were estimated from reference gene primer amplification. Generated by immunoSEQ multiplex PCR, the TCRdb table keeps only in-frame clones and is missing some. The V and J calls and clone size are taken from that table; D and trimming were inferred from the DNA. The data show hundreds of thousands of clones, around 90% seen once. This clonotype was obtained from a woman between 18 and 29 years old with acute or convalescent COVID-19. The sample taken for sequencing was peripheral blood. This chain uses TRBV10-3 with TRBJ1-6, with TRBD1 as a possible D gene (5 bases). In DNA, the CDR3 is TGTGCCATCAGTGAGAAAGACCGGGGGTCAAATTCACCCCTCCACTTT. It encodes CAISEKDRGSNSPLHF.